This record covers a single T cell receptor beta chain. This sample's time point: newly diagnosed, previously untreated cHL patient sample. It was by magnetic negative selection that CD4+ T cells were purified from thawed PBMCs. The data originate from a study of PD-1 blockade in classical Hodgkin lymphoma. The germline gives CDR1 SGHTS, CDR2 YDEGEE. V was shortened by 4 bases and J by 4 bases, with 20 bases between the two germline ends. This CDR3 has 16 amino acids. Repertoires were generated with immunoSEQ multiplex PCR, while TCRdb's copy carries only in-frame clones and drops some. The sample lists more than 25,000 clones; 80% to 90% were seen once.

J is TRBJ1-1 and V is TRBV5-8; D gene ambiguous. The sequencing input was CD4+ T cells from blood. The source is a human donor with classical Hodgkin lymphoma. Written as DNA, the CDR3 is TGTGCCAGCAGCCATGGACCCATGACGGAGGGCACTGAAGCTTTCTTT. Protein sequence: CASSHGPMTEGTEAFF.